A selection of T cell receptor beta chains follows, all from one sample in a study of vaccination and CD4 T cells after COVID-19. Their recognized antigens are unknown. MiXCR, run by TCRdb on the PCR reads, gives a single entry per CDR3 protein. The sample holds roughly 20,000 distinct CDR3 sequences, approximately 59% seen once. The specimen was CD4+ T cells from blood, cultured in vitro, collected after SARS-CoV-2 vaccination. These receptors were obtained from a human donor who had recovered from COVID-19. Each CDR3 is given with its conserved first and last residue. The D gene is left open where the match is weak. Some rows mark clone size as missing; the rest say once, few, many or name a class of expanded clone.

abundance	v_gene	d_gene	j_gene	CDR3nt	CDR3aa
-	TRBV6-1	-	TRBJ1-2	TGTGCCAGCAGGTCCGGAGGCCTAGGCTATGGCTACACCTTC	CASRSGGLGYGYTF
-	TRBV7-8	TRBD1	TRBJ1-5	TGTGCCAGCAGCCTTGAGGGACAGGGGAATCAGCCCCAGCATTTT	CASSLEGQGNQPQHF
-	TRBV20-1	TRBD2	TRBJ2-3	TGCAGTGCTAGTAGCCTAGCGGGAGACGATACGCAGTATTTT	CSASSLAGDDTQYF
few	TRBV7-9	-	TRBJ2-2	TGTGCCAGCAGCTCACCTCTGGACAGAAAGAACACCGGGGAGCTGTTTTTT	CASSSPLDRKNTGELFF
-	TRBV6-1	TRBD1	TRBJ2-3	TGTGCCAGCAGTGCCGGGACAGGGACAGATACGCAGTATTTT	CASSAGTGTDTQYF
-	TRBV5-1	TRBD1	TRBJ1-1	TGCGCCAGCACCCAGGGGGGGACCGGGGCCCGTTCTGAAGCTTTCTTT	CASTQGGTGARSEAFF
-	TRBV6-2/TRBV6-3	-	TRBJ2-5	TGTGCCAGCAGTTACTCGAATTCTAGGACCCAGTACTTC	CASSYSNSRTQYF
once	TRBV20-1	-	TRBJ2-7	TGCAGTGCTAGGGACGCAGGGTCTCCCTACGAGCAGTACTTC	CSARDAGSPYEQYF
-	TRBV20-1	TRBD1	TRBJ1-5	TGCAGTGCTAGGGGACAGGGGGCTGAGCAGCCCCAGCATTTT	CSARGQGAEQPQHF
-	TRBV27	-	TRBJ2-1	TGTGCCAGCAGTTTTCTTGGGGTAAATGAGCAGTTCTTC	CASSFLGVNEQFF
few	TRBV6-5	-	TRBJ1-6	TGTGCCAGCAGTTACGGGCTTGGGACAATTAATTCACCCCTCCACTTT	CASSYGLGTINSPLHF
few	TRBV20-1	-	TRBJ2-1	TGCAGTGCTAGCCTCCAGCGAGGGGCCTACAATGAGCAGTTCTTC	CSASLQRGAYNEQFF
-	TRBV29-1	-	TRBJ2-3	TGCAGCGTTGGGTGGGCAGATACGCAGTATTTT	CSVGWADTQYF
-	TRBV7-9	-	TRBJ1-4	TGTGCCAGCAGCTTAGGGGCATATGAAAAACTGTTTTTT	CASSLGAYEKLFF
-	TRBV6-2/TRBV6-3	-	TRBJ2-7	TGTGCCAGCAGCACCAACCAAAACCCACGGGTATCCTACGAGCAGTACTTC	CASSTNQNPRVSYEQYF
-	TRBV7-9	-	TRBJ1-3	TGTGCCAGCAGCCTCAAGGGGACGGACTCTGGAAACACCATATATTTT	CASSLKGTDSGNTIYF
-	TRBV7-2	-	TRBJ2-3	TGTGCCAGCAGCGGAGGCCGGAGCACAGATACGCAGTATTTT	CASSGGRSTDTQYF
-	TRBV7-3	-	TRBJ1-1	TGTGCCAGCAGCCTTCAAGGCGGGTCATATGCTTTCTTT	CASSLQGGSYAFF
-	TRBV11-2	-	TRBJ2-7	TGTGCCAGCACCATAGGTGCACTTGCGGGGAGCGAGCAGTACTTC	CASTIGALAGSEQYF
-	TRBV5-1	-	TRBJ1-2	TGCGCCAGCAGCATCGGGACTCAGGGATGGGGCTACACCTTC	CASSIGTQGWGYTF
-	TRBV7-7	-	TRBJ2-5	TGTGCCAGCAGCGAGGGGAAGGGGATAGTCGAAGAGACCCAGTACTTC	CASSEGKGIVEETQYF
once	TRBV28	-	TRBJ2-4	TGTGCCTGCACGGGACACCTAGCCAAAAACATTCAGTACTTC	CACTGHLAKNIQYF